The rows below give T cell receptor beta chains drawn from one sample of a study of cytomegalovirus exposure and HLA in healthy donors. The data were produced by immunoSEQ multiplex PCR, yet TCRdb's version contains in-frame clones alone and is incomplete. The sample lists roughly 120,000 clones; 9.5% were seen once. The sequencing sample was made of PBMCs. These receptors were collected from a man aged 25 to 45 in good health and CMV-seronegative. Both conserved end residues are part of each CDR3. The D gene is left open where the match is weak. Only some rows state a clone size, as once, few, many or a class for expanded clones.

V gene: TRBV5-6; clone size: few; D gene: .; J gene: TRBJ1-5; CDR3 protein: CASSFGGNNQPQHF; CDR3 DNA: TGTGCCAGCAGCTTCGGTGGTAACAATCAGCCCCAGCATTTT
V gene: TRBV5-1; clone size: few; D gene: TRBD2; J gene: TRBJ2-7; CDR3 protein: CASSVVAGGLEQYF; CDR3 DNA: TGCGCCAGCAGCGTCGTAGCGGGAGGGCTCGAGCAGTACTTC
V gene: TRBV6-5; clone size: .; D gene: TRBD2; J gene: TRBJ2-7; CDR3 protein: CASSYSSAGVSYEQYF; CDR3 DNA: TGTGCCAGCAGTTACTCTTCGGCGGGAGTTTCGTACGAGCAGTACTTC
V gene: TRBV6-5; clone size: .; D gene: .; J gene: TRBJ1-5; CDR3 protein: CASSLRGEGNQPQHF; CDR3 DNA: TGTGCCAGCAGTTTACGGGGAGAGGGCAATCAGCCCCAGCATTTT
V gene: TRBV4-1; clone size: .; D gene: TRBD2; J gene: TRBJ2-2; CDR3 protein: CASSHVLAGGNTGELFF; CDR3 DNA: TGCGCCAGCAGCCACGTACTAGCGGGGGGGAACACCGGGGAGCTGTTTTTT
V gene: TRBV4-1; clone size: few; D gene: TRBD2; J gene: TRBJ2-1; CDR3 protein: CASSPSGGAYNEQFF; CDR3 DNA: TGCGCCAGCAGCCCCAGCGGGGGGGCCTACAATGAGCAGTTCTTC
V gene: TRBV6-1; clone size: .; D gene: TRBD1; J gene: TRBJ1-2; CDR3 protein: CATRQGEGGYTF; CDR3 DNA: TGTGCCACACGACAGGGGGAGGGTGGCTACACCTTC
V gene: TRBV18; clone size: few; D gene: TRBD2; J gene: TRBJ2-5; CDR3 protein: CASSPPSGSKETQYF; CDR3 DNA: TGTGCCAGCTCACCACCTAGCGGGAGCAAAGAGACCCAGTACTTC
V gene: TRBV19; clone size: few; D gene: .; J gene: TRBJ1-1; CDR3 protein: CASSLRQGNTEAFF; CDR3 DNA: TGTGCCAGTAGTCTAAGACAAGGGAACACTGAAGCTTTCTTT
V gene: TRBV6-1; clone size: few; D gene: .; J gene: TRBJ1-5; CDR3 protein: CASSPRGNGNQPQHF; CDR3 DNA: TGTGCCAGCAGCCCCCGGGGGAACGGGAATCAGCCCCAGCATTTT
V gene: TRBV10-3; clone size: .; D gene: TRBD2; J gene: TRBJ2-3; CDR3 protein: CAIRGSGGTSTDTQYF; CDR3 DNA: TGTGCCATCAGAGGTAGCGGGGGGACTAGCACAGATACGCAGTATTTT
V gene: TRBV19; clone size: .; D gene: TRBD1; J gene: TRBJ1-2; CDR3 protein: CASSPEDREINYGYTF; CDR3 DNA: TGTGCCAGTAGTCCCGAGGACAGGGAGATTAACTATGGCTACACCTTC
V gene: TRBV6-6; clone size: few; D gene: TRBD1; J gene: TRBJ1-3; CDR3 protein: CASRQGGAGNTIYF; CDR3 DNA: TGTGCCAGCAGACAGGGGGGGGCTGGAAACACCATATATTTT
V gene: TRBV27; clone size: .; D gene: .; J gene: TRBJ1-2; CDR3 protein: CASSPRLTTNYGYTF; CDR3 DNA: TGTGCCAGCAGTCCCCGACTAACCACTAACTATGGCTACACCTTC
V gene: TRBV12-5; clone size: few; D gene: .; J gene: TRBJ2-1; CDR3 protein: CASSSRVSYNEQFF; CDR3 DNA: TGTGCTAGCAGTTCTCGGGTTTCCTACAATGAGCAGTTCTTC
V gene: TRBV4-3; clone size: .; D gene: .; J gene: TRBJ2-7; CDR3 protein: CASSQDSETSWEQYF; CDR3 DNA: TGCGCCAGCAGTCAAGACTCGGAGACTTCGTGGGAGCAGTACTTC
V gene: TRBV7-2; clone size: few; D gene: TRBD2; J gene: TRBJ2-1; CDR3 protein: CASSLTSGGGDEQFF; CDR3 DNA: TGTGCCAGCAGCTTAACTAGCGGGGGGGGAGATGAGCAGTTCTTC
V gene: TRBV7-6; clone size: .; D gene: TRBD1; J gene: TRBJ2-3; CDR3 protein: CASSHTGVRTDTQYF; CDR3 DNA: TGTGCCAGCAGCCATACAGGGGTTCGGACAGATACGCAGTATTTT
V gene: TRBV5-6; clone size: .; D gene: TRBD1; J gene: TRBJ2-5; CDR3 protein: CASSLGGQGPQTTQYF; CDR3 DNA: TGTGCCAGCAGCTTGGGGGGACAGGGCCCTCAAACGACCCAGTACTTC
V gene: TRBV5-5; clone size: .; D gene: TRBD1; J gene: TRBJ2-7; CDR3 protein: CASSLPPTGVEEQYF; CDR3 DNA: TGTGCCAGCAGCCTCCCCCCGACAGGGGTGGAAGAGCAGTACTTC
V gene: TRBV9; clone size: few; D gene: TRBD2; J gene: TRBJ2-7; CDR3 protein: CASSASGDFTYEQYF; CDR3 DNA: TGTGCCAGCAGCGCTAGCGGAGACTTTACCTACGAGCAGTACTTC
V gene: TRBV30; clone size: few; D gene: .; J gene: TRBJ2-4; CDR3 protein: CAWSQSIAKNIQYF; CDR3 DNA: TGTGCCTGGAGTCAGTCGATAGCCAAAAACATTCAGTACTTC
V gene: TRBV19; clone size: .; D gene: TRBD1; J gene: TRBJ2-1; CDR3 protein: CASSIPGQGAAEQFF; CDR3 DNA: TGTGCCAGTAGTATTCCGGGACAGGGGGCTGCTGAGCAGTTCTTC
V gene: TRBV10-3; clone size: .; D gene: .; J gene: TRBJ1-5; CDR3 protein: CAISEPPGGDNQPQHF; CDR3 DNA: TGTGCCATCAGTGAGCCCCCGGGGGGCGACAATCAGCCCCAGCATTTT
V gene: TRBV30; clone size: few; D gene: .; J gene: TRBJ2-7; CDR3 protein: CAWSPSGTLNLAVEQYF; CDR3 DNA: TGTGCCTGGAGCCCCTCCGGGACACTTAACCTAGCGGTCGAGCAGTACTTC
V gene: TRBV5-1; clone size: .; D gene: .; J gene: TRBJ1-2; CDR3 protein: CASSQGLANYGYTF; CDR3 DNA: TGCGCCAGCAGTCAGGGGTTAGCTAACTATGGCTACACCTTC
V gene: TRBV4-3; clone size: .; D gene: .; J gene: TRBJ1-2; CDR3 protein: CASSQDLEAGGYTF; CDR3 DNA: TGCGCCAGCAGCCAAGATTTAGAGGCGGGAGGCTACACCTTC
V gene: TRBV5-1; clone size: .; D gene: .; J gene: TRBJ1-3; CDR3 protein: CASSLGRQVGGNTIYF; CDR3 DNA: TGCGCCAGCAGCTTGGGGCGACAGGTCGGTGGAAACACCATATATTTT
V gene: TRBV27; clone size: .; D gene: TRBD1; J gene: TRBJ2-2; CDR3 protein: CASSLGLRRRQGARGSTGELFF; CDR3 DNA: TGTGCCAGCAGTTTAGGACTAAGGAGGAGACAGGGGGCGCGGGGGAGCACCGGGGAGCTGTTTTTT
V gene: TRBV2; clone size: few; D gene: TRBD2; J gene: TRBJ2-1; CDR3 protein: CASRWSGGTYNEQFF; CDR3 DNA: TGTGCCAGCCGATGGAGCGGGGGGACTTACAATGAGCAGTTCTTC
V gene: TRBV11-2; clone size: few; D gene: .; J gene: TRBJ1-5; CDR3 protein: CASSLSGGNQPQHF; CDR3 DNA: TGTGCCAGCAGCTTATCCGGAGGCAATCAGCCCCAGCATTTT
V gene: TRBV7-9; clone size: few; D gene: TRBD1; J gene: TRBJ2-1; CDR3 protein: CASSLAQGGGNEQFF; CDR3 DNA: TGTGCCAGCAGCTTAGCACAGGGGGGCGGCAATGAGCAGTTCTTC
V gene: TRBV11-2; clone size: .; D gene: .; J gene: TRBJ2-3; CDR3 protein: CASSPRQFRTDTQYF; CDR3 DNA: TGTGCCAGCAGCCCCCGACAGTTCCGCACAGATACGCAGTATTTT
V gene: TRBV11-2; clone size: .; D gene: .; J gene: TRBJ2-7; CDR3 protein: CASSLMASSYEQYF; CDR3 DNA: TGTGCCAGCAGCTTAATGGCTAGTTCGTACGAGCAGTACTTC
V gene: TRBV19; clone size: .; D gene: .; J gene: TRBJ1-4; CDR3 protein: CASSIPGAGEKLFF; CDR3 DNA: TGTGCCAGTAGTATCCCAGGGGCCGGTGAAAAACTGTTTTTT
V gene: TRBV4-1; clone size: few; D gene: .; J gene: TRBJ2-7; CDR3 protein: CASSQDEDTTYEQYF; CDR3 DNA: TGCGCCAGCAGCCAAGATGAGGACACCACCTACGAGCAGTACTTC
V gene: TRBV5-5; clone size: few; D gene: .; J gene: TRBJ1-6; CDR3 protein: CASSLRGSSYNSPLHF; CDR3 DNA: TGTGCCAGCAGCTTGAGGGGGAGCTCCTATAATTCACCCCTCCACTTT
V gene: TRBV29-1; clone size: .; D gene: .; J gene: TRBJ1-3; CDR3 protein: CSVKPGSGNTIYF; CDR3 DNA: TGCAGCGTGAAACCCGGCTCTGGAAACACCATATATTTT
V gene: TRBV15; clone size: .; D gene: .; J gene: TRBJ2-7; CDR3 protein: CATSRGGISYEQYF; CDR3 DNA: TGTGCCACCAGCAGAGGAGGGATCTCCTACGAGCAGTACTTC
V gene: TRBV11-2; clone size: few; D gene: TRBD2; J gene: TRBJ2-7; CDR3 protein: CASSKSRREDYEQYF; CDR3 DNA: TGTGCCAGCAGTAAAAGCCGGCGGGAGGACTACGAGCAGTACTTC
V gene: TRBV11-2; clone size: .; D gene: TRBD2; J gene: TRBJ2-5; CDR3 protein: CASSLARGGKYQETQYF; CDR3 DNA: TGTGCCAGCAGCTTAGCTCGCGGGGGGAAATATCAAGAGACCCAGTACTTC
V gene: TRBV6-1; clone size: .; D gene: TRBD1; J gene: TRBJ1-1; CDR3 protein: CASSEGQGEAFF; CDR3 DNA: TGTGCCAGCAGTGAAGGACAGGGGGAAGCTTTCTTT
V gene: TRBV18; clone size: few; D gene: .; J gene: TRBJ1-4; CDR3 protein: CASSRGPNEKLFF; CDR3 DNA: TGTGCCAGCTCACGGGGGCCAAATGAAAAACTGTTTTTT
V gene: TRBV27; clone size: .; D gene: TRBD1; J gene: TRBJ1-2; CDR3 protein: CASSLGQDYGYTF; CDR3 DNA: TGTGCCAGCAGTTTAGGACAGGACTATGGCTACACCTTC
V gene: TRBV4-3; clone size: .; D gene: TRBD1; J gene: TRBJ1-1; CDR3 protein: CASSQSGTENTEAFF; CDR3 DNA: TGCGCCAGCAGCCAGTCCGGGACAGAGAACACTGAAGCTTTCTTT
V gene: TRBV28; clone size: few; D gene: TRBD2; J gene: TRBJ2-1; CDR3 protein: CASSLSAGGIGSYNEQFF; CDR3 DNA: TGTGCCAGCAGTTTATCAGCGGGAGGGATAGGCTCCTACAATGAGCAGTTCTTC
V gene: TRBV6-5; clone size: few; D gene: .; J gene: TRBJ2-1; CDR3 protein: CASSYGDFQSNEQFF; CDR3 DNA: TGTGCCAGCAGTTACGGGGACTTTCAGTCCAATGAGCAGTTCTTC
V gene: TRBV5-8; clone size: few; D gene: .; J gene: TRBJ2-5; CDR3 protein: CASSLWRTEQYF; CDR3 DNA: TGTGCCAGCAGCTTGTGGCGGACAGAGCAGTACTTC
V gene: TRBV11-2; clone size: .; D gene: .; J gene: TRBJ2-5; CDR3 protein: CASSLLGARETQYF; CDR3 DNA: TGTGCCAGCAGCTTATTGGGGGCGCGAGAGACCCAGTACTTC
V gene: TRBV19; clone size: .; D gene: TRBD2; J gene: TRBJ2-1; CDR3 protein: CASSETSGIYNEQFF; CDR3 DNA: TGTGCCAGTAGTGAGACTAGCGGGATTTACAATGAGCAGTTCTTC
V gene: TRBV4-1; clone size: .; D gene: .; J gene: TRBJ1-3; CDR3 protein: CASSQEDTYSGNTIYF; CDR3 DNA: TGCGCCAGCAGCCAAGAGGACACCTACTCTGGAAACACCATATATTTT
V gene: TRBV5-1; clone size: few; D gene: TRBD1; J gene: TRBJ1-3; CDR3 protein: CASSTTGQTSGNTIYF; CDR3 DNA: TGCGCCAGCAGCACGACGGGACAGACCTCTGGAAACACCATATATTTT